This T cell receptor (beta chain) is from a study of blood T cell repertoires in COVID-19. For the study at large: Sources were T cells, B-cell-depleted T cells, or PBMCs; the material itself was cDNA or gDNA.

As processed by the authors: Nucleated cell counts were estimated from reference gene primer amplification. Assay: immunoSEQ multiplex PCR; the TCRdb copy retains only in-frame clones and omits some. That table gives V, J and clone size, and the DNA gave D and trimming. The data hold fewer than 250,000 clones, with about 90% observed a single time. The sequenced material came from peripheral blood. The receptor was derived from a woman aged 55-75 years with acute or convalescent COVID-19.

Here the CDR3 DNA reads TGCGCCAGCAGCTTGGACGGCTCTGGAAACACCATATATTTT. Translation gives CASSLDGSGNTIYF. The chain is built from TRBV5-1 and TRBJ1-3; no definite D call. The CDR3 is 14 amino acids. The V gene lost 0 bases and the J gene lost 0 bases, with 4 bases spanning the gap. Germline CDR1 and CDR2: SGHRS and YFSETQ.